What follows is one T cell receptor beta chain and its context. Its cognate antigen is unknown. As for time point: persistent/refractory GD, antithyroid drugs over 5 years with positive TRAb. Construction of the TCR library relied on RNA isolated from PBMCs. One endocrinology department in Xi'an, China, was where patients came from. Construction of TCR beta libraries relied on iRepertoire HTBI primers and on Arm-PCR targeting CDR3 regions. MiXCR, applied by TCRdb to the multiplex PCR reads, yields one record per CDR3 protein. The data show roughly 500,000 distinct CDR3 sequences, approximately 23% seen once. This entry is derived from a study of regulatory T cells in long-lasting Graves disease. Study observations and caveats: A greater number of public clonotypes (approximately 2,700) was shared by persistent patients than by new patients (roughly 930).

Between the trimmed V and J ends, which lost 8 bases and 4 bases, there was a span of 15 bases. The CDR3 spans 14 residues. The rearrangement links TRBV12-3 or TRBV12-4 to TRBJ2-1; tentatively, D is TRBD1 (5 bases). Sequenced material: peripheral blood mononuclear cells (PBMCs), taken when the disease was refractory, from a patient treated with antithyroid drugs. This clonotype originated in a female donor with Graves disease. The CDR3 bases are TGTGCCAGCTGCGACAGTTTATTATACAATGAGCAGTTCTTC. Encoded protein: CASCDSLLYNEQFF.